This TCR beta chain was found in a study of T cell responses to AZD1222 COVID-19 vaccine. Notes on the study in general: Clonal diversity may have been underestimated in mostly white British donors. Nearly half of the spike-specific TCRs reportedly recognize variant regions that carry no mutations. After the peak T cell response, and only then, were repertoires sampled.

In regard to this clone: Its specificity is not known.

The assay was immunoSEQ multiplex PCR, and TCRdb's table has in-frame clones only and misses some. The data show some 180,000 clones, around 90% seen once. Germline CDR1 is MDHEN and CDR2 is SYDVKM. The CDR3 totals 13 residues. Trimming left V 4 bases short and J 4 bases short, with 10 bases between. The material sequenced was peripheral blood, taken on day 0 of AZD1222 vaccination. The receptor was isolated from an adult in good health. The chain carries TRBV28 and TRBJ1-2; D is undetermined. The CDR3 nucleotides are TGTGCCAGCAGTTCGGAGGTTGTCTATGGCTACACCTTC. Translating gives CASSSEVVYGYTF.